The 12 T cell receptor beta chains reported below all come from one sample, sequenced in a study of T-cell reconstitution after alpha-beta-depleted transplantation in children. It was with unique molecular identifiers that the TCRbeta library was prepared. One entry per CDR3 protein, called by TCRdb with MiXCR from the PCR reads. The repertoire holds roughly 500,000 distinct CDR3 sequences, with 10% to 13% as singletons. Sample: PBMCs, taken before TCRalphabeta/CD19-depleted stem cell transplant. The receptors shown here come from a child aged 2 to 9 with inherited bone marrow failure, due to receive a stem cell transplant.

V usage is TRBV12-3 or TRBV12-4 and J usage is TRBJ2-3; D is tentatively TRBD1 or TRBD2 (5 bases each). This CDR3 has 17 residues. V was shortened by 2 bases and J by 2 bases, with 17 bases between the two germline ends. This chain's CDR3 is CASSLSPAPGPTDTQYF. The CDR3 coding sequence is TGTGCCAGCAGTTTAAGCCCGGCCCCGGGGCCCACAGATACGCAGTATTTT.

This clonotype was observed at least ten times. The chain combines TRBV7-9 with TRBJ2-3; TRBD1 matches at 7 bases. V gave up 6 bases and J gave up 4 bases; unmatched junction bases: 7. This CDR3 comprises 14 residues. Per the germline V gene, CDR1 is SEHNR and CDR2 is FQNEAQ (reference sequence). The chain's CDR3 is CASRPTGWSDTQYF. The CDR3 DNA is TGTGCCAGCAGGCCGACAGGGTGGTCAGATACGCAGTATTTT.

In its sample, this clonotype was seen many times. The gene calls are TRBV7-2 and TRBJ1-2, with unresolved D. This CDR3 is 14 amino acids long. Per the germline V gene, CDR1 is SGHTA and CDR2 is FQGNSA. The V gene lost 0 bases and the J gene lost 3 bases, with 8 bases spanning the gap. Written as DNA, the CDR3 is TGTGCCAGCAGCTTAGCCAACATGGACTATGGCTACACCTTC. Translated: CASSLANMDYGYTF. Together with reference TRBV7-2 and TRBJ1-2, the CDR3 gives the full variable domain: GAGVSQSPSNKVTEKGKDVELRCDPISGHTALYWYRQSLGQGLEFLIYFQGNSAPDKSGLPSDRFSAERTGGSVSTLTIQRTQQEDSAVYLCASSLANMDYGYTFGSGTRLTVV.

This clonotype came up many times. J is TRBJ2-7 and V is TRBV5-1; 8 nucleotides agree with TRBD1. CDR3 length equals 14 residues. Trimming cost V 3 bases and J 3 bases; bases outside gene matches: 5. CDR1 is SGHRS and CDR2 is YFSETQ in the germline V gene. CDR3 nucleotides: TGCGCCAGCAGCTCGTGGACAGGGAACTACGAGCAGTACTTC. This translates into CASSSWTGNYEQYF.

The chain couples TRBV5-1 to TRBJ2-1; D is undetermined. The V gene's germline CDR1 is SGHRS and CDR2 YFSETQ. Trimming cost V 5 bases and J 5 bases, with 17 bases left between them. The CDR3 consists of 15 residues. The CDR3 nucleotides read TGCGCCAGCAGTCCGGCGGCGGTGGCGAACAATGAGCAGTTCTTC. It translates to CASSPAAVANNEQFF.

At least ten counts were recorded for this clonotype. The V and J genes are TRBV6-5 and TRBJ1-2, with D perhaps matching TRBD1 (6 bases). This CDR3 has 15 residues. V lost 1 base, J lost 4 bases, and 13 bases lay in between. Germline V gives CDR1 MNHEY, CDR2 SVGAGI. The CDR3 region is CASSYLEGVGYGYTF. The CDR3 region has the DNA TGTGCCAGCAGTTACTTAGAGGGGGTAGGCTATGGCTACACCTTC.

This clonotype was recorded many times. The chain recombines TRBV5-1 with TRBJ2-5, with D perhaps being TRBD1 or TRBD2 (6 bases each). V gave up 4 bases and J gave up 5 bases, with 15 bases separating them. CDR1 and CDR2 (germline): SGHRS, YFSETQ. This CDR3 spans 14 amino acids. DNA for the CDR3: TGCGCCAGCAGCCCGGTGGGGGGCTGGGAGACCCAGTACTTC. It encodes CASSPVGGWETQYF.

This clonotype was seen repeatedly, ten times or more. The rearrangement uses TRBV6-6 and TRBJ2-1; the D gene could be TRBD1 or TRBD2 (5 bases each). Germline-derived CDR1 and CDR2 are MNHNY and SVGAGI (reference sequence). CDR3 length equals 13 residues. V lost 0 bases and J 9 bases, leaving 9 bases between the germline ends. The CDR3 here is CASSYSRGIEQFF. As DNA, the CDR3 is TGTGCCAGCAGTTACTCACGGGGCATTGAGCAGTTCTTC.

The rearrangement uses TRBV28 and TRBJ1-3; D gene unclear. The germline gives CDR1 MDHEN, CDR2 SYDVKM. The ends were cut back, 7 bases at V and 0 bases at J, with 7 bases in the middle. This CDR3 comprises 13 residues. CDR3 sequence: CASITTSGNTIYF. The CDR3, as DNA: TGTGCCAGCATCACCACCTCTGGAAACACCATATATTTT.

This clonotype appeared many times. The chain is built from TRBV29-1 and TRBJ2-1, with D uncertain. V lost 4 bases to trimming and J lost 9 bases, with 13 bases between them. Germline V gives CDR1 SQVTM, CDR2 ANQGSEA. This CDR3 region has 12 residues. The CDR3 coding sequence is TGCAGCGTTGTGGCCGTGGGTAGTGAGCAGTTCTTC. It translates to CSVVAVGSEQFF.

This clonotype was counted a few times. The chain carries TRBV9 and TRBJ2-4; D is unclear. In germline, CDR1 is SGDLS, CDR2 YYNGEE. The CDR3 is 13 residues long. The V and J ends lost 3 bases and 5 bases respectively, with 9 bases between them. The CDR3 nucleotides are TGTGCCAGCAGCGGCCTCCGGGAAAACATTCAGTACTTC. Translating gives CASSGLRENIQYF.

About this clonotype itself: A much larger clonotype is one base distant, so this may be a read error. J is TRBJ2-7 and V is TRBV30; unclear D gene. CDR3 length equals 14 residues. V lost 5 bases and J lost 0, with 14 bases in between. Germline-derived CDR1 and CDR2 are GTSNPN and SVGIG (reference sequence). CDR3 sequence (DNA): TGTGCCTGGGACCTAGGCGTGAACTCCTACGAGCAGTACTTC. As protein: CAWDLGVNSYEQYF.